These T cell receptor beta chains were read from a single sample in a study of cytomegalovirus exposure and HLA in healthy donors. TCRdb's copy holds only in-frame clones and misses some; the assay was immunoSEQ multiplex PCR. The sample lists 150,000 to 200,000 clones; roughly 80% were seen once. Sequences were obtained from PBMCs. These receptors came from a woman aged 18-29 years in good health and CMV-seronegative. The CDR3 runs from the conserved cysteine through the conserved F or W. The order of the fields is V gene, J gene, clone size, D gene, CDR3 DNA, CDR3 protein. A D gene is named only where the DNA matches it firmly. Not all rows give a size; the values are once, few, many and, for expanded clones, a class.

v_gene: TRBV30; j_gene: TRBJ2-1; abundance: NA; d_gene: NA; CDR3nt: TGTGCCTGGAGCCTCCCGGGGAATGAGCAGTTCTTC; CDR3aa: CAWSLPGNEQFF
v_gene: TRBV9; j_gene: TRBJ2-1; abundance: once; d_gene: NA; CDR3nt: TGTGCCAGCAGCGCCGGGGGCTCCTACAATGAGCAGTTCTTC; CDR3aa: CASSAGGSYNEQFF
v_gene: TRBV29-1; j_gene: TRBJ2-3; abundance: NA; d_gene: NA; CDR3nt: TGCAGCGTTGACTCGAGAAGCACAGATACGCAGTATTTT; CDR3aa: CSVDSRSTDTQYF
v_gene: TRBV28; j_gene: TRBJ1-2; abundance: NA; d_gene: NA; CDR3nt: TGTGCCAGCAGTTTTTCGCGAAGAGGGGGAAAAAACTATGGCTACACCTTC; CDR3aa: CASSFSRRGGKNYGYTF
v_gene: TRBV5-8; j_gene: TRBJ2-7; abundance: NA; d_gene: NA; CDR3nt: TGTGCCAGCACCTGGGGGGTGAGCGAGCAGTACTTC; CDR3aa: CASTWGVSEQYF
v_gene: TRBV7-9; j_gene: TRBJ1-5; abundance: NA; d_gene: NA; CDR3nt: TGTGCCAGCAGCCAACCAGGGGGCAATCAGCCCCAGCATTTT; CDR3aa: CASSQPGGNQPQHF
v_gene: TRBV29-1; j_gene: TRBJ2-5; abundance: NA; d_gene: NA; CDR3nt: TGCAGCGTTGGTTTGCGGGACAGCAAAGAGACCCAGTACTTC; CDR3aa: CSVGLRDSKETQYF
v_gene: TRBV28; j_gene: TRBJ2-7; abundance: NA; d_gene: NA; CDR3nt: TGTGCCAGCCCACCATATCCGGACAGGGAGGGGAACGAGCAGTACTTC; CDR3aa: CASPPYPDREGNEQYF
v_gene: TRBV25-1; j_gene: TRBJ2-3; abundance: NA; d_gene: NA; CDR3nt: TGTGCCAGCAGTGAAAGTGGACAGGAGGGGACAGATACGCAGTATTTT; CDR3aa: CASSESGQEGTDTQYF
v_gene: TRBV7-9; j_gene: TRBJ2-1; abundance: NA; d_gene: NA; CDR3nt: TGTGCCAGCAGCTTACCTAACAATGAGCAGTTCTTC; CDR3aa: CASSLPNNEQFF
v_gene: TRBV28; j_gene: TRBJ1-5; abundance: NA; d_gene: TRBD1; CDR3nt: TGTGCCACCGGGACAGTAATAAATAGCAATCAGCCCCAGCATTTT; CDR3aa: CATGTVINSNQPQHF
v_gene: TRBV18; j_gene: TRBJ2-1; abundance: NA; d_gene: TRBD1; CDR3nt: TGTGCCAGCTCACCACGGGGGCAGGGGGCCGGGAGTGAGCAGTTCTTC; CDR3aa: CASSPRGQGAGSEQFF
v_gene: TRBV21-1; j_gene: TRBJ2-3; abundance: NA; d_gene: NA; CDR3nt: TGTGCCAGCAGCCGAATAATAGCGGGAGGGACGGGGAACACAGATACGCAGTATTTT; CDR3aa: CASSRIIAGGTGNTDTQYF
v_gene: TRBV5-6; j_gene: TRBJ1-3; abundance: NA; d_gene: TRBD1; CDR3nt: TGTGCCAGCAGCCTAGGACAGGCGGCTGGAAACACCATATATTTT; CDR3aa: CASSLGQAAGNTIYF
v_gene: TRBV11-2; j_gene: TRBJ1-6; abundance: once; d_gene: NA; CDR3nt: TGTGCCAGCTCCCGGGAGGGGAACTCCTATAATTCACCCCTCCACTTT; CDR3aa: CASSREGNSYNSPLHF
v_gene: TRBV7-9; j_gene: TRBJ2-7; abundance: NA; d_gene: NA; CDR3nt: TGTGCCAGCAGCTCAGCGGGACAGATCTACGAGCAGTACTTC; CDR3aa: CASSSAGQIYEQYF
v_gene: TRBV29-1; j_gene: TRBJ1-1; abundance: NA; d_gene: NA; CDR3nt: TGCAGCGGGACGGACAAGGGATTCCAGCGAGACACTGAAGCTTTCTTT; CDR3aa: CSGTDKGFQRDTEAFF
v_gene: TRBV5-1; j_gene: TRBJ1-2; abundance: NA; d_gene: NA; CDR3nt: TGCGCCAGCAGCACACTACAGGGTAACTATGGCTACACCTTC; CDR3aa: CASSTLQGNYGYTF
v_gene: TRBV5-6; j_gene: TRBJ2-2; abundance: NA; d_gene: TRBD2; CDR3nt: TGTGCCAGCAGCGGACTAGCGAGGGTCGGGGAGCTGTTTTTT; CDR3aa: CASSGLARVGELFF
v_gene: TRBV7-3; j_gene: TRBJ2-7; abundance: NA; d_gene: NA; CDR3nt: TGTGCCAGCAGCTTAGAGGGCGGCTTCTACGAGCAGTACTTC; CDR3aa: CASSLEGGFYEQYF
v_gene: TRBV5-1; j_gene: TRBJ2-3; abundance: NA; d_gene: NA; CDR3nt: TGCGCCAGCAGGCCCTTTACAGGGGGGGTAGATACGCAGTATTTT; CDR3aa: CASRPFTGGVDTQYF
v_gene: TRBV7-9; j_gene: TRBJ2-5; abundance: once; d_gene: TRBD1; CDR3nt: TGTGCCAGCAGCCCGAGGGACAGCCAAGAGACCCAGTACTTC; CDR3aa: CASSPRDSQETQYF
v_gene: TRBV28; j_gene: TRBJ1-1; abundance: NA; d_gene: NA; CDR3nt: TGTGCCAGCAGTGACAGTTTCCCCACTGAAGCTTTCTTT; CDR3aa: CASSDSFPTEAFF
v_gene: TRBV5-1; j_gene: TRBJ2-2; abundance: NA; d_gene: TRBD1; CDR3nt: TGCGCCAGCAGCTCGGGACAGGGAATCGGCGGGGAGCTGTTTTTT; CDR3aa: CASSSGQGIGGELFF
v_gene: TRBV27; j_gene: TRBJ1-2; abundance: NA; d_gene: NA; CDR3nt: TGTGCCAGCAGTTTCGTGAGGGATGGTGGCTACACCTTC; CDR3aa: CASSFVRDGGYTF
v_gene: TRBV5-4; j_gene: TRBJ2-2; abundance: few; d_gene: TRBD1; CDR3nt: TGTGCCAGCAGCCCGGACAGGGGTACCGGGGAGCTGTTTTTT; CDR3aa: CASSPDRGTGELFF
v_gene: TRBV5-8; j_gene: TRBJ2-3; abundance: NA; d_gene: NA; CDR3nt: TGTGCCAGCAAGAGCCCGAGAGCTATCAGCACAGATACGCAGTATTTT; CDR3aa: CASKSPRAISTDTQYF
v_gene: TRBV9; j_gene: TRBJ2-1; abundance: NA; d_gene: NA; CDR3nt: TGTGCCAGCAGCGTAAGGGGGGGGGATGAGCAGTTCTTC; CDR3aa: CASSVRGGDEQFF
v_gene: TRBV13; j_gene: TRBJ1-5; abundance: NA; d_gene: NA; CDR3nt: TGTGCCAGCAGCTCCCGAAGCGGGGGCAGCAATCAGCCCCAGCATTTT; CDR3aa: CASSSRSGGSNQPQHF
v_gene: TRBV29-1; j_gene: TRBJ2-7; abundance: NA; d_gene: TRBD1; CDR3nt: TGCAGCGTTACCGGGACAGGGGGCGCCATACTCTACGAGCAGTACTTC; CDR3aa: CSVTGTGGAILYEQYF
v_gene: TRBV27; j_gene: TRBJ2-1; abundance: NA; d_gene: TRBD2; CDR3nt: TGTGCCAGCAGCCCTCCCTTTGGACTAGGGAATGAGCAGTTCTTC; CDR3aa: CASSPPFGLGNEQFF
v_gene: TRBV14; j_gene: TRBJ2-1; abundance: NA; d_gene: NA; CDR3nt: TGTGCCAGCAGCCACCGGAGCAATGAGCAGTTCTTC; CDR3aa: CASSHRSNEQFF
v_gene: TRBV7-8; j_gene: TRBJ1-5; abundance: NA; d_gene: TRBD1; CDR3nt: TGTGCCAGCAGCTTAGTGGGACAGATTAGCAATCAGCCCCAGCATTTT; CDR3aa: CASSLVGQISNQPQHF
v_gene: TRBV5-1; j_gene: TRBJ2-5; abundance: once; d_gene: TRBD1; CDR3nt: TGCGCCAGCAGCTGGACAGGGGGCGCGGGAGAGACCCAGTACTTC; CDR3aa: CASSWTGGAGETQYF
v_gene: TRBV15; j_gene: TRBJ2-6; abundance: NA; d_gene: NA; CDR3nt: TGTGCCACCAGCGGGGGGGCAGGGATGCCTGGGGCCAACGTCCTGACTTTC; CDR3aa: CATSGGAGMPGANVLTF
v_gene: TRBV7-9; j_gene: TRBJ1-1; abundance: NA; d_gene: NA; CDR3nt: TGTGCCAGCAGCTTAAATCAGGGGAAGACTGAAGCTTTCTTT; CDR3aa: CASSLNQGKTEAFF
v_gene: TRBV9; j_gene: TRBJ2-1; abundance: NA; d_gene: TRBD2; CDR3nt: TGTGCCAGCAGCGCCAGCGGGGATGAGCAGTTCTTC; CDR3aa: CASSASGDEQFF
v_gene: TRBV2; j_gene: TRBJ1-3; abundance: NA; d_gene: NA; CDR3nt: TGTGCCAGCAAAGGGGGAAACTCTGGAAACACCATATATTTT; CDR3aa: CASKGGNSGNTIYF
v_gene: TRBV6-5; j_gene: TRBJ1-6; abundance: NA; d_gene: NA; CDR3nt: TGTGCCAGCAGCAACAGGGATTATTCACCCCTCCACTTT; CDR3aa: CASSNRDYSPLHF
v_gene: TRBV5-1; j_gene: TRBJ1-1; abundance: NA; d_gene: NA; CDR3nt: TGCGCCAGCAGCCGGGACACCCAGAACACTGAAGCTTTCTTT; CDR3aa: CASSRDTQNTEAFF
v_gene: TRBV28; j_gene: TRBJ2-6; abundance: once; d_gene: NA; CDR3nt: TGTGCCAGCAGCGAGGCCCCTGGGGCCAACGTCCTGACTTTC; CDR3aa: CASSEAPGANVLTF
v_gene: TRBV28; j_gene: TRBJ2-5; abundance: NA; d_gene: TRBD2; CDR3nt: TGTGCCATCGGACTAGCGGGAGACGGGGAGACCCAGTACTTC; CDR3aa: CAIGLAGDGETQYF
v_gene: TRBV11-2; j_gene: TRBJ1-2; abundance: NA; d_gene: NA; CDR3nt: TGTGCCAGCAGCTTTGGACAGAATTATGGCTACACCTTC; CDR3aa: CASSFGQNYGYTF
v_gene: TRBV7-9; j_gene: TRBJ2-3; abundance: NA; d_gene: TRBD2; CDR3nt: TGTGCCAGCAGTCATTACCGGACTAGCGGGAGGGCCGACGCTGATACGCAGTATTTT; CDR3aa: CASSHYRTSGRADADTQYF
v_gene: TRBV30; j_gene: TRBJ1-2; abundance: NA; d_gene: NA; CDR3nt: TGTGCCTGGAGTGTAACAGAGAACTATGGCTACACCTTC; CDR3aa: CAWSVTENYGYTF
v_gene: TRBV10-2; j_gene: TRBJ2-2; abundance: NA; d_gene: TRBD2; CDR3nt: TGCGCCAGCAGTGAGTCGCTAGCGGGGTTAATCGGGGAGCTGTTTTTT; CDR3aa: CASSESLAGLIGELFF
v_gene: TRBV27; j_gene: TRBJ1-6; abundance: NA; d_gene: NA; CDR3nt: TGTGCCAGCACTTTTACGACAGACTCACCCCTCCACTTT; CDR3aa: CASTFTTDSPLHF
v_gene: TRBV11-3; j_gene: TRBJ2-1; abundance: NA; d_gene: TRBD2; CDR3nt: TGTGCCAGCAGTCCGAAGGGCGGGAGGTGGAATGAGCAGTTCTTC; CDR3aa: CASSPKGGRWNEQFF
v_gene: TRBV15; j_gene: TRBJ2-5; abundance: NA; d_gene: TRBD2; CDR3nt: TGTGCCACCAGCAGAGCGGGACTAAGCGGGGAGACCCAGTACTTC; CDR3aa: CATSRAGLSGETQYF
v_gene: TRBV5-1; j_gene: TRBJ1-1; abundance: few; d_gene: NA; CDR3nt: TGCGCCAGCAGCTTGGTTGCGGGACCCAGTGTTGAAGCTTTCTTT; CDR3aa: CASSLVAGPSVEAFF
v_gene: TRBV28; j_gene: TRBJ1-2; abundance: few; d_gene: NA; CDR3nt: TGTGCCAGCAGGGGAGGGCAGGTCGGTGGCTATGGCTACACCTTC; CDR3aa: CASRGGQVGGYGYTF
v_gene: TRBV28; j_gene: TRBJ2-1; abundance: NA; d_gene: TRBD2; CDR3nt: TGTGCCAGCAGTTTAGTTAGGCTAGCGGCCCGAAATGAGCAGTTCTTC; CDR3aa: CASSLVRLAARNEQFF
v_gene: TRBV6-4; j_gene: TRBJ2-3; abundance: NA; d_gene: TRBD2; CDR3nt: TGTGCCAGCAGTGTGTCGCTAGCGGGAGGGCGGGATACGCAGTATTTT; CDR3aa: CASSVSLAGGRDTQYF
v_gene: TRBV2; j_gene: TRBJ2-7; abundance: NA; d_gene: NA; CDR3nt: TGTGCCAGCAGTCGACTATACGCCTACGAGCAGTACTTC; CDR3aa: CASSRLYAYEQYF
v_gene: TRBV7-6; j_gene: TRBJ2-3; abundance: NA; d_gene: TRBD2; CDR3nt: TGTGCCAGCAGCTTCCGGCTAGCGGGGGGCGCAGATACGCAGTATTTT; CDR3aa: CASSFRLAGGADTQYF
v_gene: TRBV6-6; j_gene: TRBJ1-2; abundance: NA; d_gene: TRBD1; CDR3nt: TGTGCCAGCAGACACCAGGGGGCGATAGGTGGCTACACCTTC; CDR3aa: CASRHQGAIGGYTF
v_gene: TRBV27; j_gene: TRBJ2-3; abundance: few; d_gene: TRBD1; CDR3nt: TGTGCCAGCAGTTCAGGACTTCCGGGACAGGGAGGGAATACGCAGTATTTT; CDR3aa: CASSSGLPGQGGNTQYF
v_gene: TRBV28; j_gene: TRBJ1-5; abundance: NA; d_gene: TRBD1; CDR3nt: TGTGCCAGCAGTTTAGGGACAGTCAATCAGCCCCAGCATTTT; CDR3aa: CASSLGTVNQPQHF
v_gene: TRBV5-1; j_gene: TRBJ1-1; abundance: NA; d_gene: NA; CDR3nt: TGCGCCAGCAGCTTAACGGACAGGAACACTGAAGCTTTCTTT; CDR3aa: CASSLTDRNTEAFF
v_gene: TRBV4-2; j_gene: TRBJ2-1; abundance: NA; d_gene: NA; CDR3nt: TGTGCCAGCAGCCAAGAGGGGGCGGTCTACAATGAGCAGTTCTTC; CDR3aa: CASSQEGAVYNEQFF